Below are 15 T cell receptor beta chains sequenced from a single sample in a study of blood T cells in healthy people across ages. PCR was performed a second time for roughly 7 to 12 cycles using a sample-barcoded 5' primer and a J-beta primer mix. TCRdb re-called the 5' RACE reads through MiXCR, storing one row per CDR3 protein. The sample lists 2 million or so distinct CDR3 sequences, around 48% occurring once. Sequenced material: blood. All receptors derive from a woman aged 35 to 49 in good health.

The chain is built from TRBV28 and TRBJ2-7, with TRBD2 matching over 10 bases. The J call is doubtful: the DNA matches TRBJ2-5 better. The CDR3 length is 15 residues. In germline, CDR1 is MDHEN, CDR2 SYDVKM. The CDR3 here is CASSFFQRGGETQYF. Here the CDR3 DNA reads TGTGCCAGCAGTTTCTTCCAGCGGGGGGGGGAGACCCAGTACTTC.

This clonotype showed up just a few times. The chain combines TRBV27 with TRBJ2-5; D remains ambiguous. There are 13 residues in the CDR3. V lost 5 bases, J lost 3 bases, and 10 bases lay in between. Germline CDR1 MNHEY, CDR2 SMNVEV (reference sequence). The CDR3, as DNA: TGTGCCAGCAGTCCGTACGGAAAAGAGACCCAGTACTTC. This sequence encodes CASSPYGKETQYF.

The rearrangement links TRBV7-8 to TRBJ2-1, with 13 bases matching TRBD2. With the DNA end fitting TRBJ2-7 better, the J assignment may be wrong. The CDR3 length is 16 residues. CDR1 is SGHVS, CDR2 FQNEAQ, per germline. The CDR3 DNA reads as TGTGCCAGCCGGACTTCCGGGACTAGCGGGGTCAATGAGCAGTACTTC. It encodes CASRTSGTSGVNEQYF.

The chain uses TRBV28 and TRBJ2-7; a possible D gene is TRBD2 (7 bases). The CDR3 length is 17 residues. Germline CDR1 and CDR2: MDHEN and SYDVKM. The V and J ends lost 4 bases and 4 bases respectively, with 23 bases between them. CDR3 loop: CASSSPSSRGGGYEQYF. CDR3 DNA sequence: TGTGCCAGCAGTTCACCTAGCTCGAGGGGGGGCGGGTACGAGCAGTACTTC.

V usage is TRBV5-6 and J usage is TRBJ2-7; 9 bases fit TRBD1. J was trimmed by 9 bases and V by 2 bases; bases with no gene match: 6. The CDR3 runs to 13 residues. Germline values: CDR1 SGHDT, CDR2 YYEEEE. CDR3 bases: TGTGCCAGCAGCTTAAACAGGGGGCGGGGGCAGTACTTC. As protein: CASSLNRGRGQYF.

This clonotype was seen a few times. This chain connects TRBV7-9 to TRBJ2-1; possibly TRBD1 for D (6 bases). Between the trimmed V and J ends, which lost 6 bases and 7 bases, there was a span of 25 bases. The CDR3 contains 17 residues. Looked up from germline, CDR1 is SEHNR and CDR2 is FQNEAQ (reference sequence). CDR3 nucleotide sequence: TGTGCCAGCAGTCCCCGTACAGGGCTACTATCCGGGAATGAGCAGTTCTTC. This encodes CASSPRTGLLSGNEQFF. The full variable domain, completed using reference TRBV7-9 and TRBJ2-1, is DTGVSQNPRHKITKRGQNVTFRCDPISEHNRLYWYRQTLGQGPEFLTYFQNEAQLEKSRLLSDRFSAERPKGSFSTLEIQRTEQGDSAMYLCASSPRTGLLSGNEQFFGPGTRLTVL.

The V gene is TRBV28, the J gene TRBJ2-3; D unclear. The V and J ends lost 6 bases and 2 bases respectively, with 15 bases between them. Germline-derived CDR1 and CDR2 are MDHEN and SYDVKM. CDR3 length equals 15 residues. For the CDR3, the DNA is TGTGCCAGCAGGACGGCGATTATCTTCACAGATACGCAGTATTTT. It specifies CASRTAIIFTDTQYF.

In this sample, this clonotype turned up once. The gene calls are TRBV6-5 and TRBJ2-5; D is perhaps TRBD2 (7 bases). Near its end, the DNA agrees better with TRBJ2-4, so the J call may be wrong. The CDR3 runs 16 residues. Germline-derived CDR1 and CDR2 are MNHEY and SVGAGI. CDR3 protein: CASSSGGGLAKNIQYF. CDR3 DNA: TGTGCCAGCAGTTCTGGGGGGGGCTTAGCCAAAAACATTCAGTACTTC.

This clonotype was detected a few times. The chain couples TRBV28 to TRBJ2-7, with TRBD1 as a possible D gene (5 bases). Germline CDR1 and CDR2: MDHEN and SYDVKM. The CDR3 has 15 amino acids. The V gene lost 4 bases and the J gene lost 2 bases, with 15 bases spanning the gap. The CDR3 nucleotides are TGTGCCAGCAGTTCCGGAACAGGTGCTACCTACGAGCAGTACTTC. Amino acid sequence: CASSSGTGATYEQYF. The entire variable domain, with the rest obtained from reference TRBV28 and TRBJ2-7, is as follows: DVKVTQSSRYLVKRTGEKVFLECVQDMDHENMFWYRQDPGLGLRLIYFSYDVKMKEKGDIPEGYSVSREKKERFSLILESASTNQTSMYLCASSSGTGATYEQYFGPGTRLTVT.

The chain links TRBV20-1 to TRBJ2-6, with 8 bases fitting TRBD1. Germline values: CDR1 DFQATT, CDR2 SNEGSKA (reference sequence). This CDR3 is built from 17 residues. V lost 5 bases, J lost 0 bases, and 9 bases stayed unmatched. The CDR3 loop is CSASGQGSDSGANVLTF. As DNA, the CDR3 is TGCAGTGCTTCCGGACAGGGTTCCGACTCTGGGGCCAACGTCCTGACTTTC.

The CDR3 here is CASSSQRGTSGYTYEQYF. For the CDR3, the DNA is TGTGCCAGCAGTTCCCAACGAGGGACTAGCGGGTACACCTACGAGCAGTACTTC. The chain couples TRBV12-3 or TRBV12-4 to TRBJ2-7; 12 bases are shared with TRBD2. This CDR3 is built from 18 residues. The V gene end was trimmed by 4 bases and the J gene end by 2 bases; junction bases not matched to a gene: 12.

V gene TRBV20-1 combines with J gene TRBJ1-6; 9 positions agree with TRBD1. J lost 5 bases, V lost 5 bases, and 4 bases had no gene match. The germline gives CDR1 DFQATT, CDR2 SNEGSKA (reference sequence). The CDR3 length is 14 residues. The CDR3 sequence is CSAVTGGNNSPLHF. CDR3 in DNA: TGCAGTGCTGTTACAGGGGGCAATAATTCACCCCTCCACTTT.

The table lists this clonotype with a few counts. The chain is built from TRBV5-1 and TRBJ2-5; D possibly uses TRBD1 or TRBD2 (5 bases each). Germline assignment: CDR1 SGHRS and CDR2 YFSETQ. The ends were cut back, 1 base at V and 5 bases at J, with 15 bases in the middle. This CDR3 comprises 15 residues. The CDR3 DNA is TGCGCCAGCAGCTTGTGGGGGAAGAGTGGGGAGACCCAGTACTTC. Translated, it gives CASSLWGKSGETQYF.

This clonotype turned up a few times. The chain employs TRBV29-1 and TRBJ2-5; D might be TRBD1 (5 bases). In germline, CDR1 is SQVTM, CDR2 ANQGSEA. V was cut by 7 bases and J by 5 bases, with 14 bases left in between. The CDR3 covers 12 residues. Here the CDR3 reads CSAMFGAETQYF. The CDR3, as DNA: TGCAGCGCCATGTTTGGGGCGGAGACCCAGTACTTC. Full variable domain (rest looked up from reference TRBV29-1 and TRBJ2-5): SAVISQKPSRDICQRGTSLTIQCQVDSQVTMMFWYRQQPGQSLTLIATANQGSEATYESGFVIDKFPISRPNLTFSTLTVSNMSPEDSSIYLCSAMFGAETQYFGPGTRLLVL.

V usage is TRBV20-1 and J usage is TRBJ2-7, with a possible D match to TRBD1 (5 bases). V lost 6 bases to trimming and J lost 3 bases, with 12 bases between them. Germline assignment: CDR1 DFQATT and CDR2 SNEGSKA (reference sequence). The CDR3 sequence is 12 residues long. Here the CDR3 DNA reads TGCAGTGCCCGGCAGGGCTACTACGAGCAGTACTTC. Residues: CSARQGYYEQYF.